This TCR beta chain is drawn from a study of identical twins. Study-level points and caveats: The study found weaker excess twin sharing in beta out-of-frame sequences.

Template switching introduced a universal primer site, and the cDNA bore unique molecular identifiers. From the 5' RACE reads, TCRdb called clonotypes with MiXCR, one entry per CDR3 protein. The data contain 450,000 to 650,000 distinct CDR3 sequences, over 12% of them singletons. This clonotype was seen a few times. Its antigen is still unknown. The V gene's germline CDR1 is SGHDN and CDR2 FVKESK. The V gene lost 0 bases and the J gene lost 5 bases, with 19 bases spanning the gap. This CDR3 has 17 residues. This sample was shared with a second study, whose subject was yellow fever vaccine responses in identical twins. From that report: Reported findings indicate that twins' vaccine T cell responses seemed partially convergent, partially personalized.

The chain employs TRBV14 and TRBJ2-5, with unresolved D. Input material: CD4+ T cells sorted from blood. This TCR was sampled from a young woman in good health. CDR3 sequence: CASSQDTVAWGFETQYF. CDR3 in DNA: TGTGCCAGCAGCCAAGATACGGTCGCGTGGGGTTTTGAGACCCAGTACTTC. Combining the CDR3 with reference TRBV14 and TRBJ2-5 gives the whole variable domain EAGVTQFPSHSVIEKGQTVTLRCDPISGHDNLYWYRRVMGKEIKFLLHFVKESKQDESGMPNNRFLAERTGGTYSTLKVQPAELEDSGVYFCASSQDTVAWGFETQYFGPGTRLLVL.